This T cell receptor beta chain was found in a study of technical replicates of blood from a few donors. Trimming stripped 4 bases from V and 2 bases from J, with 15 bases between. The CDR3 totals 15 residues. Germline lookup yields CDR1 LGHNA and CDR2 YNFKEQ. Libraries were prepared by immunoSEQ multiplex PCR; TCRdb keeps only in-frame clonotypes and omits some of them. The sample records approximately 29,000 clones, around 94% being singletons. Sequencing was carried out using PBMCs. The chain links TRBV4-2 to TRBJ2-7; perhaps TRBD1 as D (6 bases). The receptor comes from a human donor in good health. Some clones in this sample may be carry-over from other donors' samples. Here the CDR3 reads CASSPTAGDTYEQYF. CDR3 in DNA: TGTGCCAGCAGCCCCACGGCAGGGGATACCTACGAGCAGTACTTC.